The sequence of this T cell receptor beta chain was determined in a study of blood T cells in healthy people across ages. The CDR3 consists of 13 residues. CDR1 and CDR2 from the germline V gene are DFQATT and SNEGSKA (reference sequence). Then a second PCR, running roughly 7 to 11 cycles, was carried out with a sample-barcoded 5' primer and a J-beta primer mix. Every molecule of cDNA carried a tag from a template-switch adaptor with 12 random nucleotides. MiXCR was run by TCRdb on the 5' RACE reads, yielding one entry per CDR3 protein. The sample lists 750,000 to 950,000 distinct CDR3 sequences, about 53% occurring once.

The clonotype comes from a man older than 75 in good health. The V call is TRBV20-1, the J call TRBJ2-4, with D unresolved. The DNA end is more similar to TRBJ2-7, so the J call may be wrong. Sequencing was carried out using blood. CDR3 in DNA: TGCAGTGCTAGAGATGGGGTAATCAACGAGCAGTACTTC. Encoded protein: CSARDGVINEQYF.